The source of this T cell receptor beta chain is a study of blood T cells in healthy people across ages. The CDR3 spans 13 residues. Germline loops: CDR1 SQVTM, CDR2 ANQGSEA. V lost 2 bases and J lost 8, with 15 bases in between. Combining a sample-barcoded 5' primer with a J-beta primer mix, a second PCR ran for about 6 to 11 cycles. One entry per CDR3 protein, called by TCRdb with MiXCR from the 5' RACE reads. The table includes roughly 1.4 million distinct CDR3 sequences, approximately 59% detected once. For every donor, a draw yielded approximately 9.9 milliliters of peripheral blood. Sequencing used blood. V usage is TRBV29-1 and J usage is TRBJ1-1; weak D call: TRBD1 (5 bases). This TCR came from a man aged 18 to 29 in good health. CDR3 in amino acids: CSVETRQRKEAFF. DNA of the CDR3: TGCAGCGTTGAAACACGACAGAGAAAGGAAGCTTTCTTT.